This T cell receptor beta chain was observed in a study of Graves' ophthalmopathy and Graves' hyperthyroidism (dated by TCRdb to about 2018). Describing the broader study: Peripheral blood was collected at initial diagnosis, prior to any treatment. The 95 to 100 discovery patients were randomly divided into training and test sets at a 7:3 ratio. In total, over 130 blood samples were TCR-sequenced: some 40 ophthalmopathy, some 75 hyperthyroidism and approximately 17 hyperthyroidism-to-ophthalmopathy patients. The independent validation cohort included about 19 hyperthyroidism patients plus 17 patients who later progressed from hyperthyroidism to ophthalmopathy. To explore V-J signatures that separate ophthalmopathy from hyperthyroidism, a discovery set of more than 95 patients was enrolled, consisting of roughly 45 with ophthalmopathy and some 56 with stable hyperthyroidism. Once sampling was done, hyperthyroidism patients were given methimazole at a starting dose of 30 mg daily, while ophthalmopathy patients were given high-dose intravenous methylprednisolone. In five or six hyperthyroidism patients, T-cell repertoires of thyroid tissue and blood were compared. The study used signatures of the TCR beta repertoire to tell Graves' ophthalmopathy apart from Graves' hyperthyroidism and to predict which patients would progress to ophthalmopathy. The paper as a whole reports these results and caveats: No statistical method was used to predetermine the sample size, and group allocation was not hidden from the investigators. Ophthalmopathy was separated from stable hyperthyroidism by the 13-signature model with roughly 90% sensitivity and around 81% specificity in cross-validation and with 80%/75% in the test set. Among expanded thyroid clonotypes with frequency above 0.001, most also showed up in blood, which suggests that blood repertoires may reflect the thyroid immune response. In validation, the model predicted ophthalmopathy progression with 55% to 71% sensitivity and approximately 75% specificity; 12 predicted patients were CT-confirmed with GO in a median of about 7.1 months.

V and J lose 4 bases and 8 bases, and a span of 8 bases separates them. Including cysteine and phenylalanine, the CDR3 has 11 amino acids. The sequence is cut down to CDR3 DNA, 33 bases in frame from base 1. The germline V gene gives CDR1 as SNHLY and CDR2 as FYNNEI. Stable hyperthyroidism was defined as no progression to ophthalmopathy within 18 months of follow-up. The hyperthyroidism patients were 18 to 65 years old and newly diagnosed, with a disease duration of less than 2 months. Patients were excluded if they had other autoimmune diseases, uncontrolled infections, pregnancy or lactation. Diagnosis relied on clinical symptoms, serum thyroxine, TRAb, thyroid ultrasound and orbital computed tomography. Ficoll-Paque density gradient centrifugation was used to isolate PBMCs from 9.5 to 10 ml of fresh peripheral blood. Trizol reagent was used to extract the total RNA, and its quality was then checked on an Agilent 2100 Bioanalyzer.

For repertoire sequencing, TCR beta CDR3 regions were amplified from RNA transcripts. HTBI primers and the Qiagen OneStep RT-PCR kit were used in a first-round RT-PCR, which was followed by a second-round multiplex PCR, size selection and purification. Libraries were sequenced paired-end with 100 bp reads on an Illumina HiSeq2000. The original pipeline was this. SOAPnuke was used for read processing, and reads with adapters, uncalled bases, a mean Phred below 15, or no exact constant-primer or identifier match were discarded. High-quality paired reads were merged with COPE v1.2.5. Clonotypes were defined as unique nucleotide sequences and were aligned to IMGT TRB V, D and J references using MiTCR v1.1. Only V-J combinations with frequency above 0.0001 were analysed, covering approximately 99% of repertoires. A TCR clonal expansion and chaos score per V-J combination was defined as the ratio of F50 clonal expansion to chaos observed in the TCRdist matrix. Welch's t-statistics and random forest were used to narrow the features down to 13 V-J combinations, which were then fed into a naive Bayes classifier. The similarity between thyroid and blood repertoires was quantified using the Morisita-Horn index. TCRdb took the public reads, trimmed them with fastp at Q25, ran MiXCR for clone calling and kept in-frame beta chains. Rows with one shared CDR3 protein collapse into an entry with the most common genes and DNA. The V and J calls shown here were made by TCRdb, not taken from the authors' results. The sample has about 620,000 distinct CDR3 sequences on record, about 20% of them singletons. The ten largest clones take up approximately 6.9% of the sample.

This clonotype showed up many times. Its antigen has not been determined. The input lacks base qualities; no much larger clone sits a single base away. This receptor chain uses TRBV2 and TRBJ2-5; a tentative D call is TRBD1 (5 bases match). The sequencing sample was made of peripheral blood. This sequence was found in a woman aged 18-29 years with stable Graves' hyperthyroidism. Some clones in this sample may be carry-over from other donors' samples. Donor details come from another sample of the same person, matched by shared clones. The nucleotides are TGTGCCAGCAGTGGCACAGGAACCCAGTACTTC. This sequence encodes CASSGTGTQYF.